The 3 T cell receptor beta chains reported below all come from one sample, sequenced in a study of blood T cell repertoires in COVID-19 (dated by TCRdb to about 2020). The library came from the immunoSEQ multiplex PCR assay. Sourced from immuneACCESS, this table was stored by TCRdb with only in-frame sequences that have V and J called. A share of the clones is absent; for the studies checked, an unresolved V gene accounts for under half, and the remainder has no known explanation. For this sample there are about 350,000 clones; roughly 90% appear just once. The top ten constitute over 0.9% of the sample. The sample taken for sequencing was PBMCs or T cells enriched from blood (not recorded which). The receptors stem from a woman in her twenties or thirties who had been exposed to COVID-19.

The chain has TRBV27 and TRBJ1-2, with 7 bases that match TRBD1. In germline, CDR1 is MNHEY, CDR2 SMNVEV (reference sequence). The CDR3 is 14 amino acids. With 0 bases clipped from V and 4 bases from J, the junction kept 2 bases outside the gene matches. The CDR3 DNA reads TGTGCCAGCAGTTTATCAGGGGGCCCCTATGGCTACACCTTC. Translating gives CASSLSGGPYGYTF.

CDR3 protein: CASSPAWSTEAFF. CDR3 DNA: TGTGCCAGCAGCCCCGCCTGGAGCACTGAAGCTTTCTTT. The chain recombines TRBV12-3 or TRBV12-4 with TRBJ1-1; no reliable D call. V lost 6 bases and J 4 bases, leaving 12 bases between the germline ends. There are 13 residues in the CDR3.

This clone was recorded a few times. The CDR3 nucleotides are TGTGCCAGCAGCTTAGTCCCAGGAGCGCGGTCCCGGGAGTCCGGGGAGCTGTTTTTT. It encodes CASSLVPGARSRESGELFF. The chain couples TRBV7-7 to TRBJ2-2; a weak D match, TRBD2 (6 bases). The CDR3 has 19 amino acids. V gave up 1 base and J gave up 6 bases, with 24 bases separating them. Germline V gene lookup returns CDR1 SSHAT and CDR2 FNYEAQ (reference sequence).